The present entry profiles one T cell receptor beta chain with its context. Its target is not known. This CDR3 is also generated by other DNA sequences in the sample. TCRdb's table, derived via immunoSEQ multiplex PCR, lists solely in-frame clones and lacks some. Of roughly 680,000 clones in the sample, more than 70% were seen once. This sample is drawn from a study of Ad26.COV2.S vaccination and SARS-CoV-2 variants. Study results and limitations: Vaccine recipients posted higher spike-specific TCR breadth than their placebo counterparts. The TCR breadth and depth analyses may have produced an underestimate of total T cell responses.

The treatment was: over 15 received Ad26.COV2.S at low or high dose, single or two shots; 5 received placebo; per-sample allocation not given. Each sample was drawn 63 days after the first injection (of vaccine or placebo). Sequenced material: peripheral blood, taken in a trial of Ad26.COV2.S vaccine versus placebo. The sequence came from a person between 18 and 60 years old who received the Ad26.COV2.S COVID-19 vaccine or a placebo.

The CDR3 sequence is CASSLGDGNYGYTF. The CDR3 bases are TGCGCCAGCAGCTTGGGCGACGGAAACTATGGCTACACCTTC. The V call is TRBV5-1, the J call TRBJ1-2, with D hard to call. The CDR3 loop spans 14 amino acids. Germline V gene sequence: CDR1 SGHRS, CDR2 YFSETQ. The V end was cut by 0 bases, the J end by 2 bases, with 8 bases between.